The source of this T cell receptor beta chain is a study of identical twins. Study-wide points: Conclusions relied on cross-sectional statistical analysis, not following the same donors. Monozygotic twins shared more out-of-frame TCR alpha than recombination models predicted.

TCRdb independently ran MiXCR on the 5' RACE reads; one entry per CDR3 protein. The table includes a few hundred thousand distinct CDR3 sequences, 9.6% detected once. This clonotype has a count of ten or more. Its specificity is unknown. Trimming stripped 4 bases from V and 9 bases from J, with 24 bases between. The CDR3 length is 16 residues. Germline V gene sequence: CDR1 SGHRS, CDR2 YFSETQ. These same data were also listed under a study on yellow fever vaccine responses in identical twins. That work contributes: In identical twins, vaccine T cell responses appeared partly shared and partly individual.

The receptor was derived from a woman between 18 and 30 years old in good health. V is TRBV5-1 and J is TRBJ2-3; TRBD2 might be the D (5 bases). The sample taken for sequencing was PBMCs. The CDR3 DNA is TGCGCCAGCAGCCGAGCGGCGGAACTTAGGGCCCACACGCAGTATTTT. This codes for CASSRAAELRAHTQYF.